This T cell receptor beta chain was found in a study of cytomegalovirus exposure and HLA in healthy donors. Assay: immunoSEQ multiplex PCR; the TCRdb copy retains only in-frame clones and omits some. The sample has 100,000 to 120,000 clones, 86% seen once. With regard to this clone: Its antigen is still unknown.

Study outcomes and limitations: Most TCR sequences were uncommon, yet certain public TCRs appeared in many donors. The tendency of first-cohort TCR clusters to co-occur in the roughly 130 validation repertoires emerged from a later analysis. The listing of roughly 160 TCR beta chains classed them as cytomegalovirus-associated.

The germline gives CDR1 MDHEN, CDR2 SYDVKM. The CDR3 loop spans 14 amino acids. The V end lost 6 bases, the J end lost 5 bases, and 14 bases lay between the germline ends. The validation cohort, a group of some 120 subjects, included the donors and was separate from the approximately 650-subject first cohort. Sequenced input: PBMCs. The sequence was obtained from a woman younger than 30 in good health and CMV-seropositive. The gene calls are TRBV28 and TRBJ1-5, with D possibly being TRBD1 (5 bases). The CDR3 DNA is TGTGCCAGCAGCCTCAGGGTTCTATATCAGCCCCAGCATTTT. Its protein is CASSLRVLYQPQHF.